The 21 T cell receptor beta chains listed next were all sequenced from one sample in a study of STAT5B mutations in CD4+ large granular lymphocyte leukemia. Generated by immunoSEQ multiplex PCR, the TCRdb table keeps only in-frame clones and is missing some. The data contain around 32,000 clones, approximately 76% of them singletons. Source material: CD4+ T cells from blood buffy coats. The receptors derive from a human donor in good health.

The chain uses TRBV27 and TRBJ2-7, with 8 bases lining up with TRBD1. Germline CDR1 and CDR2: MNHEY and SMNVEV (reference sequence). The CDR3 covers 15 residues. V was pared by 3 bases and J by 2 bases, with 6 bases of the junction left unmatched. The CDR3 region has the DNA TGTGCCAGCAGTTTCTGGACAGGGACCCCCTACGAGCAGTACTTC. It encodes CASSFWTGTPYEQYF.

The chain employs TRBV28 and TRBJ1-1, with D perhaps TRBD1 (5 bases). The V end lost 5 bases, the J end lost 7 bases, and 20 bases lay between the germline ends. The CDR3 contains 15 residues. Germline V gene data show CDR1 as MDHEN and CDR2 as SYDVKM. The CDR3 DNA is TGTGCCAGCAGTACACCGGCTCCGGGACCAAGTGAAGCTTTCTTT. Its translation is CASSTPAPGPSEAFF.

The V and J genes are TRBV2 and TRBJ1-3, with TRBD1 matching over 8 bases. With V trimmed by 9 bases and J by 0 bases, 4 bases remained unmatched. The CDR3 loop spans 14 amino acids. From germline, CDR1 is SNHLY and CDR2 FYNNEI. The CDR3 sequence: CASGQGSSGNTIYF. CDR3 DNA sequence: TGTGCCAGTGGACAGGGAAGCTCTGGAAACACCATATATTTT.

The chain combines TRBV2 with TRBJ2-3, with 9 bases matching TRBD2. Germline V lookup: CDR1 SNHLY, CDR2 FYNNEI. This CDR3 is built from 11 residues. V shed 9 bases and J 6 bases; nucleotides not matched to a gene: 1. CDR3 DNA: TGTGCCAGTGGACTAGCGGATACGCAGTATTTT. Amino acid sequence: CASGLADTQYF.

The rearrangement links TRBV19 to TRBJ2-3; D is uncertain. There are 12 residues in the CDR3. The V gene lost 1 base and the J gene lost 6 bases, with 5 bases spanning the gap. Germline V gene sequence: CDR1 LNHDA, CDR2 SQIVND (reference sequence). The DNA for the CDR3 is TGTGCCAGTAGTATAGGGCCGGATACGCAGTATTTT. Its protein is CASSIGPDTQYF.

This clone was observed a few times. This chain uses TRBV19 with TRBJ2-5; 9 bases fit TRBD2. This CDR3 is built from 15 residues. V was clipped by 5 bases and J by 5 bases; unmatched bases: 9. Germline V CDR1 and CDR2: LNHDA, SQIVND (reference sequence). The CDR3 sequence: CASSEGSGGRETQYF. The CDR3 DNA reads TGTGCCAGTAGTGAAGGTAGCGGGGGACGGGAGACCCAGTACTTC.

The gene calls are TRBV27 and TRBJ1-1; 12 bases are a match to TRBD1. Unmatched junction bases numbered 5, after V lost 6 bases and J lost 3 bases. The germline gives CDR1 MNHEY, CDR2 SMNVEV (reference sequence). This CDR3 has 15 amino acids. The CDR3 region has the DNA TGTGCCAGCAGGGGGACAGGGGGCCCCTACACTGAAGCTTTCTTT. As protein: CASRGTGGPYTEAFF.

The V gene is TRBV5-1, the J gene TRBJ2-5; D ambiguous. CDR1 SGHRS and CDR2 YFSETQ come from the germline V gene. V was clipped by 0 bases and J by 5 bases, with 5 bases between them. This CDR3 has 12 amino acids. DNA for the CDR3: TGCGCCAGCAGCTTGGCCCGCGAGACCCAGTACTTC. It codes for CASSLARETQYF.

This CDR3 reads CASSPRPGGTNEKLFF. In DNA, the CDR3 is TGTGCCAGCTCACCCCGCCCGGGAGGGACTAATGAAAAACTGTTTTTT. The chain recombines TRBV18 with TRBJ1-4; D ambiguous. Germline lookup yields CDR1 KGHSH and CDR2 LQKENI. CDR3 length: 16 amino acids. Trimming pared 3 bases from V and 2 bases from J, leaving 13 bases between.

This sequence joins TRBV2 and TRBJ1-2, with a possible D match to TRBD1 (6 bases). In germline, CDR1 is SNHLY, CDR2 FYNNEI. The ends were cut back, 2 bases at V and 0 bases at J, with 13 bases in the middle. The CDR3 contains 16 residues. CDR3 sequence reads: CASSEMGRGTNYGYTF. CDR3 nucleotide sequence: TGTGCCAGCAGTGAAATGGGCAGGGGAACTAACTATGGCTACACCTTC. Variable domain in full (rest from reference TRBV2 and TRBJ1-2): EPEVTQTPSHQVTQMGQEVILRCVPISNHLYFYWYRQILGQKVEFLVSFYNNEISEKSEIFDDQFSVERPDGSNFTLKIRSTKLEDSAMYFCASSEMGRGTNYGYTFGSGTRLTVV.

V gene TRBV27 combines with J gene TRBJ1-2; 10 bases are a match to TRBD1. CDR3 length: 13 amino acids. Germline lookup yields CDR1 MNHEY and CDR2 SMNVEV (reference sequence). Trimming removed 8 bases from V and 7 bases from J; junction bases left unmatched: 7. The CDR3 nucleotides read TGTGCCAGCGGGGACAGGGGTATATTTGGCTACACCTTC. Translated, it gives CASGDRGIFGYTF.

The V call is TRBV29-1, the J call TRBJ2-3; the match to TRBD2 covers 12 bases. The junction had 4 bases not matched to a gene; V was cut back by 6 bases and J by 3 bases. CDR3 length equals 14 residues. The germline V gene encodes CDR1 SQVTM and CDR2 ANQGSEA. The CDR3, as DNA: TGCAGCGTCCGGACTAGCGGGGTTACAGATACGCAGTATTTT. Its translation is CSVRTSGVTDTQYF.

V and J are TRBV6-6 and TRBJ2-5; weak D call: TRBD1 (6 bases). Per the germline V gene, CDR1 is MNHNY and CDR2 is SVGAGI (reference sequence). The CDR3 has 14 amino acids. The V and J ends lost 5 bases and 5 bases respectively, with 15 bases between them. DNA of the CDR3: TGTGCCAGCAGTGCAGGGGTCCGCCAGGAGACCCAGTACTTC. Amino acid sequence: CASSAGVRQETQYF.

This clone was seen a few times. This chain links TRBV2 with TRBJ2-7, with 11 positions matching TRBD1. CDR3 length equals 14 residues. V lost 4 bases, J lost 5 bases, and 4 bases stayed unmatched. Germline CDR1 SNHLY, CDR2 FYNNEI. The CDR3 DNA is TGTGCCAGCAGTGCGGGACAGGGGGTCCACGAGCAGTACTTC. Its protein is CASSAGQGVHEQYF.

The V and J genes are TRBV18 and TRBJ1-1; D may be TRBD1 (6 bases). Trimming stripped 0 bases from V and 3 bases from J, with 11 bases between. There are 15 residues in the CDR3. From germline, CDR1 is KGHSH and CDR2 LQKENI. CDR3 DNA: TGTGCCAGCTCACCACCGGGGGGGCCGGACACTGAAGCTTTCTTT. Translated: CASSPPGGPDTEAFF.

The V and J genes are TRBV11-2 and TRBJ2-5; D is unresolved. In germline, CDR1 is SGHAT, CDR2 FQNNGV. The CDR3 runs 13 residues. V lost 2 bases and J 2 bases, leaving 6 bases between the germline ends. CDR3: CASSLRRQETQYF. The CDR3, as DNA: TGTGCCAGCAGCTTACGGCGTCAAGAGACCCAGTACTTC.

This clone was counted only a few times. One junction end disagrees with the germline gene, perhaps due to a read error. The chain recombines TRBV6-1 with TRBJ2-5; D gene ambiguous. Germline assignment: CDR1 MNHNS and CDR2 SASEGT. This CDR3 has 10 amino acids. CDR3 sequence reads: CASREETQYF. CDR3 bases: TGTGCCAGCAGGGAAGAGACCCAGTACTTC.

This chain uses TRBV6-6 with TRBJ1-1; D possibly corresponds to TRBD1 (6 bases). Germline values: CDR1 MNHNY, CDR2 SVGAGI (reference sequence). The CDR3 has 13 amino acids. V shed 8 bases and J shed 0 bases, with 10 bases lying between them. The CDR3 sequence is CASGRTVNTEAFF. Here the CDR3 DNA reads TGTGCCAGCGGTCGGACAGTGAACACTGAAGCTTTCTTT.

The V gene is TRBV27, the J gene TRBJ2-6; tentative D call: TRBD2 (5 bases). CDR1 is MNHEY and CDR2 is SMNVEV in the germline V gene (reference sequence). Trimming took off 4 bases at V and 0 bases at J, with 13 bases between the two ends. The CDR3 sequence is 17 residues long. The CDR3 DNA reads TGTGCCAGCAGTTACGGGAATTTACTCTCTGGGGCCAACGTCCTGACTTTC. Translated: CASSYGNLLSGANVLTF. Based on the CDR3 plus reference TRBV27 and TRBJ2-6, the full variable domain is EAQVTQNPRYLITVTGKKLTVTCSQNMNHEYMSWYRQDPGLGLRQIYYSMNVEVTDKGDVPEGYKVSRKEKRNFPLILESPSPNQTSLYFCASSYGNLLSGANVLTFGAGSRLTVL.

The DNA of the CDR3 is TGTGCCACCAGCAGAGATGGGACACCTAACACTGAAGCTTTCTTT. Translating it yields CATSRDGTPNTEAFF. The chain employs TRBV15 and TRBJ1-1; D is possibly TRBD1 (6 bases). This CDR3 is built from 15 residues. Trimming shortened V by 0 bases and J by 2 bases, and 10 bases separated the two germline ends. CDR1 and CDR2 (germline): LNHNV, YYDKDF (reference sequence).

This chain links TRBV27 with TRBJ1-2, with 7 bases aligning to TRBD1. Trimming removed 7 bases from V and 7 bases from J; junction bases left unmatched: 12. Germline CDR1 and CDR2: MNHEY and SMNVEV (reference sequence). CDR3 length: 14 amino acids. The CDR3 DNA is TGTGCCAGCACCCCCTGGAGGGGGCAAGGTGGCTACACCTTC. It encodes CASTPWRGQGGYTF.